This TCR beta chain was retrieved from a study of spatial heterogeneity in lung cancer. One entry per CDR3 protein, called by TCRdb with MiXCR from the 5' RACE reads. The table lists 50,000 to 65,000 distinct CDR3 sequences, roughly 8% of them singletons. The time point here: sample taken at primary tumor resection. The study sequenced unsorted whole RNA from tumor, nontumor lung or frozen PBMC. Only a few counts were recorded for this clonotype. V lost 1 base to trimming and J lost 10 bases, with 22 bases between them. Germline V lookup: CDR1 LGHDT, CDR2 YNNKEL (reference sequence). The CDR3 has 16 residues.

J is TRBJ1-2 and V is TRBV3-1, with D unclear. The TCR comes from a female donor with early-stage non-small cell lung cancer. The sequencing here drew on PBMCs, taken at surgery. This CDR3 is CASSQVRPDGVGIYTF. The CDR3 region has the DNA TGTGCCAGCAGCCAAGTAAGGCCGGACGGAGTCGGAATCTACACCTTC. The whole variable domain, remainder taken from reference TRBV3-1 and TRBJ1-2, is DTAVSQTPKYLVTQMGNDKSIKCEQNLGHDTMYWYKQDSKKFLKIMFSYNNKELIINETVPNRFSPKSPDKAHLNLHINSLELGDSAVYFCASSQVRPDGVGIYTFGSGTRLTVV.